One sample yielded the 11 T cell receptor beta chains listed below, sequenced in a study of blood T cells in healthy people across ages. A sample-barcoded 5' primer and a J-beta primer mix were used in a second PCR of roughly 7 to 11 cycles. TCRdb itself ran the 5' RACE reads through MiXCR, one entry per CDR3 protein. The sample consists of 600,000 to 850,000 distinct CDR3 sequences, roughly 41% of them appearing once. Source material: blood. The receptors come from a woman aged 55 to 70 in good health.

The CDR3 DNA follows: TGTGCCAGCAGCCAAGGAAGCGGGGGGACCTTCTCTGGGGCCAACGTCCTGACTTTC. This translates into CASSQGSGGTFSGANVLTF. V is TRBV14 and J is TRBJ2-6, with 9 bases fitting TRBD2. CDR1 is SGHDN and CDR2 is FVKESK in the germline V gene. This CDR3 has 19 residues. The ends lost 1 base at V and 0 bases at J; junction bases unmatched: 7.

The chain recombines TRBV20-1 with TRBJ2-1; 10 bases are shared with TRBD1. CDR3 size: 17 residues. The junction had 20 bases not matched to a gene; V was cut back by 0 bases and J by 15 bases. CDR1 is DFQATT, CDR2 SNEGSKA, per germline (reference sequence). The DNA for the CDR3 is TGCAGTGCTAGAGATTTGGAAGGGACAGGGGCCACTACAATGCGGTTCTTC. This translates into CSARDLEGTGATTMRFF.

Ten or more counts support this clonotype. The CDR3 sequence is CASSLAGSGGSKSYEQYF. In DNA, the CDR3 is TGTGCCAGCAGCTTAGCTGGTAGCGGGGGGTCAAAGTCCTACGAGCAGTACTTC. The chain links TRBV7-2 to TRBJ2-7, with 10 bases identical to TRBD2. The V gene's germline CDR1 is SGHTA and CDR2 FQGNSA. J gave up 1 base and V 0 bases, and 9 bases lay outside the gene matches. The CDR3 contains 18 residues.

The chain carries TRBV7-2 and TRBJ2-7; D possibly matches TRBD1 or TRBD2 (6 bases each). CDR1 and CDR2 (germline): SGHTA, FQGNSA. V lost 1 base and J 2 bases, leaving 15 bases between the germline ends. The CDR3 covers 16 residues. The CDR3 region is CASSLGWGARTYEQYF. The CDR3 bases are TGTGCCAGCAGCTTAGGATGGGGGGCCCGTACCTACGAGCAGTACTTC.

This chain links TRBV20-1 with TRBJ2-5; 9 bases match TRBD1. The CDR3 length is 14 residues. Germline CDR1 is DFQATT and CDR2 is SNEGSKA (reference sequence). The CDR3 loop is CSAPMDRGQETQYF. The CDR3 nucleotides are TGCAGCGCCCCTATGGACAGGGGCCAAGAGACCCAGTACTTC.

The chain joins TRBV18 to TRBJ2-1, with 10 bases matching TRBD2. Trimming cost V 0 bases and J 8 bases; bases outside gene matches: 4. The CDR3 spans 15 residues. Germline-derived CDR1 and CDR2 are KGHSH and LQKENI. The CDR3 sequence is CASSPPSSGSYEQFF. The CDR3 bases are TGTGCCAGCTCACCACCTTCTAGCGGGAGTTATGAGCAGTTCTTC.

This clonotype occurred many times. J is TRBJ2-1 and V is TRBV5-1, with D maybe TRBD2 (5 bases). CDR1 is SGHRS, CDR2 YFSETQ, per germline. The length of the CDR3 is 15 residues. The germline V and J ends were trimmed by 4 bases and 2 bases, with 13 bases remaining between them. CDR3 sequence reads: CASSAGAEAYNEQFF. The CDR3 DNA reads as TGCGCCAGCAGCGCGGGCGCAGAAGCCTACAATGAGCAGTTCTTC.

This chain connects TRBV10-3 to TRBJ1-2; D may be TRBD1 (5 bases). Germline CDR1 ENHRY, CDR2 SYGVKD. The CDR3 runs 15 residues. Trimming shortened V by 3 bases and J by 0 bases, and 11 bases separated the two germline ends. The CDR3, as DNA: TGTGCCATCAGTGAACACGACAGAGCTAACTATGGCTACACCTTC. Residues: CAISEHDRANYGYTF.

This chain links TRBV7-3 with TRBJ1-2; 10 nucleotides align to TRBD1. CDR1 and CDR2 from the germline V gene are SGHTA and FQGTGA. The J segment lost 2 bases and the V segment lost 4 bases, leaving 7 bases of the junction unmatched. This CDR3 is 16 amino acids long. DNA of the CDR3: TGTGCCAGCAGCTCGGGACAGGGGTCCAACAACTATGGCTACACCTTC. Residues: CASSSGQGSNNYGYTF. Filled out from reference TRBV7-3 and TRBJ1-2, the complete variable domain reads GAGVSQTPSNKVTEKGKYVELRCDPISGHTALYWYRQSLGQGPEFLIYFQGTGAADDSGLPNDRFFAVRPEGSVSTLKIQRTERGDSAVYLCASSSGQGSNNYGYTFGSGTRLTVV.

This clonotype was seen at least ten times. The J gene is TRBJ2-7, the V gene TRBV20-1; D tentatively fits TRBD1 or TRBD2 (7 bases each). V gave up 0 bases and J gave up 7 bases, with 19 bases separating them. The length of the CDR3 is 15 residues. Germline lookup yields CDR1 DFQATT and CDR2 SNEGSKA (reference sequence). The CDR3 protein is CSARDSRGRGREQYF. CDR3 DNA sequence: TGCAGTGCTAGAGATTCCAGGGGGAGGGGGAGGGAGCAGTACTTC.

The rearrangement uses TRBV7-8 and TRBJ2-5; a possible D gene is TRBD2 (6 bases). Trimming took 5 bases from V and 4 from J, leaving 17 bases between them. The germline gives CDR1 SGHVS, CDR2 FQNEAQ. This CDR3 is built from 15 residues. The DNA for the CDR3 is TGTGCCAGCAGCCCGACAGAGGGACTGCTAGAGACCCAGTACTTC. It yields the protein CASSPTEGLLETQYF.